The clone carrying this T cell receptor beta chain was counted a few times. What it binds is unknown. A single record per CDR3 protein comes from TCRdb applying MiXCR to the reads. The sample includes fewer than 550,000 distinct CDR3 sequences, 11% of them seen just once. The sample originates from a study of T cell repertoires in cytomegalovirus infection. As for the study in general: Based on public TCR beta signatures, there were indications of CMV infection and of a matching HLA type.

Study results and limitations: The ex vivo response showed dominance by HLA-C-restricted CMV-specific TCR beta clonotypes. Public TCR beta family frequency separated CMV-and-HLA carriers, including in an independent cohort.

With 8 bases removed from V and 0 bases from J, the gap between germline ends came to 7 bases. This CDR3 region has 13 residues. Germline V gives CDR1 LNHDA, CDR2 SQIVND (reference sequence). Sequenced material: PBMCs. This clonotype originated in a human donor in good health (CMV status not recorded). Some clones in this sample may be carry-over from other donors' samples. The V call is TRBV19, the J call TRBJ1-4; D not certain. In DNA form, the CDR3 reads TGTGCCAGTCAATACGCAACTAATGAAAAACTGTTTTTT. The encoded protein is CASQYATNEKLFF. The full variable domain, with the rest looked up from reference TRBV19 and TRBJ1-4, is DGGITQSPKYLFRKEGQNVTLSCEQNLNHDAMYWYRQDPGQGLRLIYYSQIVNDFQKGDIAEGYSVSREKKESFPLTVTSAQKNPTAFYLCASQYATNEKLFFGSGTQLSVL.